This T cell receptor (beta chain) derives from a study of blood T cell repertoires in COVID-19. Method: immunoSEQ multiplex PCR; TCRdb's copy keeps in-frame clones and lacks some. The sample contains fewer than 250,000 clones, roughly 84% of which appear only once. Participants, about 18 to 100 years old, spanned around 26 US areas. Sequenced material: PBMCs or T cells enriched from blood (not recorded which). This receptor was obtained from a woman in her 40s who had recovered from COVID-19.

CDR3 in DNA: TGTGCCAGCAGTTTATCTTCGGGGGTAATGTCTTTCTTT. Translated, it gives CASSLSSGVMSFF. The J gene is TRBJ1-1, the V gene TRBV27, with D maybe TRBD1 (5 bases). The germline V gene encodes CDR1 MNHEY and CDR2 SMNVEV (reference sequence). The CDR3 extends over 13 amino acids. Trimming pared 0 bases from V and 12 bases from J, leaving 14 bases between.